Listed below are T cell receptor beta chains from one sample, sequenced in a study of blood T cells in healthy people across ages. Each CDR3 protein is one row after TCRdb ran MiXCR on the 5' RACE reads. The repertoire has about a million distinct CDR3 sequences, around 49% of them found once; the top ten carry 10% to 15%. Sample: blood. Every receptor here comes from a man younger than 40 in good health. Each CDR3 is given with its conserved first and last residue. A D gene is named only where the DNA matches it firmly. Clone size is not always given. Where it is, it says once, few, many or a class for expanded clones.

v_call: TRBV4-1; d_call: -; clone_size: once; j_call: TRBJ2-7; cdr3_nt: TGCGCCAGCAGCTACCCAGGGGTCTCCTACGAGCAGTACTTC; cdr3_aa: CASSYPGVSYEQYF
v_call: TRBV20-1; d_call: -; clone_size: few; j_call: TRBJ1-1; cdr3_nt: TGCAGTGCGCCTCGTGGTGTGGGAAGTGAAGCTTTCTTT; cdr3_aa: CSAPRGVGSEAFF
v_call: TRBV5-1; d_call: TRBD2; clone_size: -; j_call: TRBJ2-1; cdr3_nt: TGCGCCAGCACCACTAGCGGGGGGGCTTATGAGCAGTTCTTC; cdr3_aa: CASTTSGGAYEQFF
v_call: TRBV5-5; d_call: TRBD2; clone_size: -; j_call: TRBJ2-3; cdr3_nt: TGTGCCAGCAGCTTGGAAGGACTAGCGGGGGGCACAGATACGCAGTATTTT; cdr3_aa: CASSLEGLAGGTDTQYF
v_call: TRBV4-3; d_call: -; clone_size: -; j_call: TRBJ2-6; cdr3_nt: TGCGCCTGCAGCGGACAATTAAACTCTGGGGCCAACGTCCTGACTTTC; cdr3_aa: CACSGQLNSGANVLTF
v_call: TRBV25-1; d_call: TRBD1; clone_size: -; j_call: TRBJ1-1; cdr3_nt: TGTGCCAGCAGTGCCCACCCGGGACAGGGGTTTAGGGCTGAAGCTTTCTTT; cdr3_aa: CASSAHPGQGFRAEAFF
v_call: TRBV28; d_call: -; clone_size: once; j_call: TRBJ2-5; cdr3_nt: TGTGCCAGCAGATTTTATAGGGCGGAGCAGTACTTC; cdr3_aa: CASRFYRAEQYF
v_call: TRBV27; d_call: -; clone_size: -; j_call: TRBJ1-2; cdr3_nt: TGTGCCAGCAGTTTAAACGGGGGGGACACCTATGGCTACACCTTC; cdr3_aa: CASSLNGGDTYGYTF
v_call: TRBV20-1; d_call: -; clone_size: -; j_call: TRBJ2-5; cdr3_nt: TGCAGTGCCTTACGGCCGGGTTTACAAGAGACCCAGTACTTC; cdr3_aa: CSALRPGLQETQYF
v_call: TRBV20-1; d_call: -; clone_size: few; j_call: TRBJ1-2; cdr3_nt: TGCAGCGCTGGGCCCGGGAGCTATGGCTACACCTTC; cdr3_aa: CSAGPGSYGYTF
v_call: TRBV20-1; d_call: -; clone_size: -; j_call: TRBJ2-7; cdr3_nt: TGCAGTGCTAGAGATGGGGTGGGGGGCTACGAGCAGTACTTC; cdr3_aa: CSARDGVGGYEQYF